The 5 T cell receptor beta chains reported below all come from one sample, sequenced in a study of cytomegalovirus exposure and HLA in healthy donors. Some clones are missing from TCRdb's copy, which holds only in-frame ones; the method was immunoSEQ multiplex PCR. The sample consists of around 100,000 clones, just under 95% of them appearing once. The specimen was PBMCs. These receptors came from a woman between 18 and 30 years old in good health and CMV-seronegative.

The rearrangement joins TRBV5-1 to TRBJ2-7, with D maybe TRBD1 (5 bases). Germline CDR1 is SGHRS and CDR2 is YFSETQ. V dropped 0 bases and J dropped 3 bases, with 10 bases sitting between them. The CDR3 spans 14 residues. The DNA for the CDR3 is TGCGCCAGCAGCTTGGCCGTGACAGACTACGAGCAGTACTTC. Its protein is CASSLAVTDYEQYF.

The V and J genes are TRBV2 and TRBJ1-1, with D possibly matching TRBD1 (5 bases). Germline V CDR1 and CDR2: SNHLY, FYNNEI. The V gene lost 10 bases and the J gene lost 1 base, with 13 bases spanning the gap. The CDR3 sequence is 13 residues long. CDR3 bases: TGTGCCACCGTCCAGGGTGAGAACACTGAAGCTTTCTTT. Protein: CATVQGENTEAFF.

V gene TRBV7-9 combines with J gene TRBJ2-3, with TRBD2 matching over 12 bases. The CDR3 has 15 amino acids. The V gene's germline CDR1 is SEHNR and CDR2 FQNEAQ (reference sequence). Trimming cost V 3 bases and J 6 bases; bases outside gene matches: 4. CDR3 sequence: CASSLTSGSIDTQYF. For the CDR3, the DNA is TGTGCCAGCAGCTTGACTAGCGGGAGTATCGATACGCAGTATTTT. Filled out from reference TRBV7-9 and TRBJ2-3, the complete variable domain reads DTGVSQNPRHKITKRGQNVTFRCDPISEHNRLYWYRQTLGQGPEFLTYFQNEAQLEKSRLLSDRFSAERPKGSFSTLEIQRTEQGDSAMYLCASSLTSGSIDTQYFGPGTRLTVL.

This chain uses TRBV2 with TRBJ2-5; TRBD1 agrees at 8 bases. The trim removed 5 bases at V and 5 bases at J, leaving 10 bases unmatched. CDR1 SNHLY and CDR2 FYNNEI come from the germline V gene. This CDR3 is 15 amino acids long. The CDR3 region is CASSCTDRGRETQYF. The CDR3 region has the DNA TGTGCCAGCAGTTGTACCGACAGGGGCAGGGAGACCCAGTACTTC.

V and J are TRBV11-3 and TRBJ2-2; the D gene is possibly TRBD2 (6 bases). Germline loops: CDR1 SGHNT, CDR2 YENEEA. The length of the CDR3 is 12 residues. V shed 11 bases and J shed 8 bases, with 15 bases lying between them. The CDR3 sequence is CAAGSGRGELFF. In DNA, the CDR3 is TGTGCCGCGGGTAGCGGTCGAGGGGAGCTGTTTTTT.